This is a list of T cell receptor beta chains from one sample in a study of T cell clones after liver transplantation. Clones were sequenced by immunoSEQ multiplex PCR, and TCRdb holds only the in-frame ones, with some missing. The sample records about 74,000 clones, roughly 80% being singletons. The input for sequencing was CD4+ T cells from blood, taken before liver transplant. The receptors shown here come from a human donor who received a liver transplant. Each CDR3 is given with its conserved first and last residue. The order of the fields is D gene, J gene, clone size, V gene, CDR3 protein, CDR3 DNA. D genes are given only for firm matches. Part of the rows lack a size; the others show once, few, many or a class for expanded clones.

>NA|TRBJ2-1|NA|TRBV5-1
CASSPGTFIYNEQFF
TGCGCCAGCAGCCCCGGGACTTTCATATACAATGAGCAGTTCTTC
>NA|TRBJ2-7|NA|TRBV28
CASSLTLGRAQGF
TGTGCCAGCAGTTTAACCTTGGGTAGGGCGCAAGGCTTC
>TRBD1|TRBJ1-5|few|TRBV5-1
CASSFTGVDQPQHF
TGCGCCAGCAGCTTTACAGGGGTTGATCAGCCCCAGCATTTT
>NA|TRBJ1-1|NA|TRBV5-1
CASSIMTGNTEAFF
TGCGCCAGCAGCATCATGACAGGGAACACTGAAGCTTTCTTT
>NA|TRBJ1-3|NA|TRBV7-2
CASKGQVGNTIYF
TGTGCCAGCAAGGGGCAAGTAGGAAACACCATATATTTT
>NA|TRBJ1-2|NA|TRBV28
CASSLGGRYGYTF
TGTGCCAGCAGTTTAGGGGGGCGCTATGGCTACACCTTC
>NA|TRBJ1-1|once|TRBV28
CASSLEANRDAEAFF
TGTGCCAGCAGTTTGGAGGCAAACAGGGATGCGGAAGCTTTCTTT
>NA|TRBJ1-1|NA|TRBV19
CASQGPSNTEAFF
TGTGCCAGTCAGGGGCCTTCGAACACTGAAGCTTTCTTT
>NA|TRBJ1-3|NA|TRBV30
CAWGGGITIYF
TGTGCCTGGGGGGGAGGCATCACCATATATTTT
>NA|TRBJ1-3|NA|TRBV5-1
CASSLEASSGNTIYF
TGCGCCAGCAGCTTGGAGGCGAGCTCTGGAAACACCATATATTTT
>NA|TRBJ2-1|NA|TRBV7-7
CASSADRSSYNEQFF
TGTGCCAGCAGCGCAGACAGGAGCTCCTACAATGAGCAGTTCTTC
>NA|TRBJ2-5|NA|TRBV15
CATSRDGRRGETQYF
TGTGCCACCAGCAGAGATGGGAGGCGCGGGGAGACCCAGTACTTC
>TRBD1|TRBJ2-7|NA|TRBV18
CASSPLPDRATYEQYF
TGTGCCAGCTCACCTCTCCCGGACAGGGCTACCTACGAGCAGTACTTC
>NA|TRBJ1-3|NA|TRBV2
CASSLTRNSGNTIYF
TGTGCCAGCAGTCTAACTCGAAACTCTGGAAACACCATATATTTT
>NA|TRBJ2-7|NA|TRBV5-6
CASSWTPFGVEQYF
TGTGCCAGCAGCTGGACTCCGTTCGGAGTGGAGCAGTACTTC
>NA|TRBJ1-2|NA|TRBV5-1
CASSPVGAPNYGYTF
TGCGCCAGCAGCCCGGTGGGCGCTCCTAACTATGGCTACACCTTC
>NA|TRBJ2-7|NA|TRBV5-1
CASSLELSNYEQYF
TGCGCCAGCAGCTTGGAACTCTCTAACTACGAGCAGTACTTC
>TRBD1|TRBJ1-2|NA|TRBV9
CASSARDRASNYGYTF
TGTGCCAGCAGCGCCCGGGACAGAGCGAGCAACTATGGCTACACCTTC
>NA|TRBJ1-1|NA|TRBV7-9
CASSSDATQGFEAFF
TGTGCCAGCAGCTCCGACGCCACACAGGGATTTGAAGCTTTCTTT
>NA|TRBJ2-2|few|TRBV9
CASSTRRGSSTGELFF
TGTGCCAGCAGCACGAGGAGGGGATCGAGCACCGGGGAGCTGTTTTTT
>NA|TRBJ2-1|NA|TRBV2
CASRRLVVSYNEQFF
TGTGCCAGCAGAAGATTAGTCGTTTCCTACAATGAGCAGTTCTTC
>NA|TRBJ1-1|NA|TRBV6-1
CASSVVDSGGAEAFF
TGTGCCAGCAGTGTAGTAGATTCCGGTGGGGCTGAAGCTTTCTTT
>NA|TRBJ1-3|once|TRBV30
CAWTAARKGGGNTIYF
TGTGCCTGGACCGCTGCGAGAAAAGGGGGAGGAAACACCATATATTTT
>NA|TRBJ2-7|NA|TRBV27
CASATWGSYEQYF
TGTGCCAGCGCTACTTGGGGGTCCTACGAGCAGTACTTC